This TCR beta chain was recovered during a study of CD8 T cells in Susac syndrome. Overall study: Patients with Susac syndrome had blood drawn and were at that point therapy-naive, on corticosteroids, or on intravenous immunoglobulin alone.

The recently defined diagnostic criteria for definite or probable disease were met by the Susac syndrome patients. The V gene lost 5 bases and the J gene lost 6 bases, with 23 bases spanning the gap. This CDR3 is 16 amino acids long. The germline CDR1 and CDR2 sequences are DFQATT and SNEGSKA (reference sequence). General observations from the study: Peak Susac CD8+ clonal expansion occurred in TEMRA cells and active patients.

It was with random hexamers that 0.5 to 1 ug RNA was reverse transcribed. The authors amplified TCR beta CDR3 across 54 Vbeta and 13 Jbeta using immunoSEQ multiplex PCR. TCRdb redid the calling of the immunoSEQ multiplex PCR reads with MiXCR, one entry per CDR3 protein. Found here are 80,000 to 95,000 distinct CDR3 sequences, approximately 95% of them singletons; the top ten hold about 0.99%. Comment on this clonotype: What it recognizes is unknown.

The chain carries TRBV20-1 and TRBJ1-5, with a tentative D call TRBD1 (6 bases). The specimen sequenced was CD8+ T cells from PBMCs. This receptor was identified in a human donor with Susac syndrome. In nucleotides, the CDR3 is TGCAGTGCTGAGAGGGGTTCCAGGGGCGGAGGTCAGCCCCAGCATTTT. Its translation is CSAERGSRGGGQPQHF.